This entry lists 17 T cell receptor beta chains sequenced from one sample in a study of cytomegalovirus exposure and HLA in healthy donors. PCR primers comprised 60 Vbeta and 13 Jbeta primers. Clones were sequenced by immunoSEQ multiplex PCR, and TCRdb holds only the in-frame ones, with some missing. The sample contains roughly 200,000 clones, approximately 82% of which appear only once. Sequenced sample: PBMCs. The receptor source for this set is a woman aged 40 to 49 in good health and CMV-seronegative.

The J gene is TRBJ2-7, the V gene TRBV5-5; 16 bases map to TRBD2. Trimming removed 4 bases from V and 0 bases from J; junction bases left unmatched: 4. Germline CDR1 and CDR2: SGHKS and YYEKEE (reference sequence). This CDR3 region has 17 residues. CDR3 protein: CASSAGLAGGSSYEQYF. CDR3 coding DNA: TGTGCCAGCAGCGCGGGACTAGCGGGGGGGAGCTCCTACGAGCAGTACTTC.

This rearrangement joins TRBV6-1 to TRBJ1-2, with D perhaps matching TRBD1 (5 bases). The CDR3 consists of 13 residues. The germline V and J ends were trimmed by 0 bases and 13 bases, with 15 bases remaining between them. Germline values: CDR1 MNHNS, CDR2 SASEGT. DNA of the CDR3: TGTGCCAGCAGTGAAGCGGGTGAAGGGGCCTTCACCTTC. It translates to CASSEAGEGAFTF.

This rearrangement joins TRBV18 to TRBJ2-1; D uncertain. CDR1 is KGHSH, CDR2 LQKENI, per germline. V lost 3 bases and J 6 bases, leaving 6 bases between the germline ends. This CDR3 has 12 residues. CDR3 DNA sequence: TGTGCCAGCTCACCGTCGGGCAATGAGCAGTTCTTC. Translating it yields CASSPSGNEQFF.

This clone was observed a single time. The DNA for the CDR3 is TGTGCCTGGAACCGGGACACTGAAGCTTTCTTT. This encodes CAWNRDTEAFF. The genes are TRBV30 and TRBJ1-1; D remains ambiguous. This CDR3 comprises 11 residues. Germline loops: CDR1 GTSNPN, CDR2 SVGIG (reference sequence). Trimming left V 4 bases short and J 3 bases short, with 6 bases between.

This chain joins TRBV6-6 and TRBJ1-3, with D perhaps matching TRBD1 (5 bases). The length of the CDR3 is 15 residues. V was clipped by 2 bases and J by 1 base, with 9 bases between them. The germline V gene encodes CDR1 MNHNY and CDR2 SVGAGI (reference sequence). CDR3 loop: CASSYQGVSGNTIYF. The CDR3 nucleotides read TGTGCCAGCAGTTACCAAGGGGTTTCTGGAAACACCATATATTTT.

This clone has just a few counts. V usage is TRBV5-5 and J usage is TRBJ2-7; 7 bases match TRBD1. Germline assignment: CDR1 SGHKS and CDR2 YYEKEE (reference sequence). The junction had 5 bases not matched to a gene; V was cut back by 0 bases and J by 5 bases. The CDR3 sequence is 14 residues long. The CDR3 spells CASSLGQGVHEQYF. The CDR3 nucleotides read TGTGCCAGCAGCTTGGGACAGGGTGTCCACGAGCAGTACTTC.

This rearrangement joins TRBV6-1 to TRBJ2-5, with 7 bases identical to TRBD1. CDR1 and CDR2 from the germline V gene are MNHNS and SASEGT. V trimming: 2 bases; J trimming: 5 bases; junction bases outside the gene matches: 11. This CDR3 is built from 16 residues. The CDR3 reads CASSELFPGQRETQYF. The CDR3 DNA sequence: TGTGCCAGCAGTGAACTTTTCCCGGGACAGCGGGAGACCCAGTACTTC.

The J gene is TRBJ1-1, the V gene TRBV4-3; 7 positions match TRBD1. Losses at the gene ends were 4 bases for V and 7 bases for J; bases not matched to a gene: 12. The CDR3 extends over 15 amino acids. Germline loops: CDR1 LGHNA, CDR2 YSLEER. The CDR3 region has the DNA TGCGCCAGCAGCCCGGGGACAGTCCTACAGGGTGAAGCTTTCTTT. It codes for CASSPGTVLQGEAFF.

With respect to this clone: This same CDR3 is encoded by further DNA sequences in the sample. The chain couples TRBV5-1 to TRBJ2-2, with D perhaps TRBD1 (6 bases). Germline V lookup: CDR1 SGHRS, CDR2 YFSETQ. The CDR3 is 14 residues long. V gave up 4 bases and J gave up 2 bases, with 9 bases separating them. The CDR3 protein is CASSLDSNTGELFF. The DNA for the CDR3 is TGCGCCAGCAGCCTGGACAGTAACACCGGGGAGCTGTTTTTT.

The chain is built from TRBV18 and TRBJ2-3, with 8 bases aligning to TRBD1. CDR1 KGHSH and CDR2 LQKENI come from the germline V gene. This CDR3 has 15 residues. V shed 5 bases and J 4 bases; nucleotides not matched to a gene: 8. As DNA, the CDR3 is TGTGCCAGCTCAACCCGACAGGGGAGGTCAGATACGCAGTATTTT. Its protein product is CASSTRQGRSDTQYF.

The chain recombines TRBV6-4 with TRBJ2-2; 12 bases are shared with TRBD2. The CDR3 extends over 16 amino acids. Germline CDR1 MRHNA, CDR2 SNTAGT. V shed 8 bases, J shed 6 bases, and the junction held 10 bases outside the gene matches. The CDR3 coding sequence is TGTGCCAGCGTGACTAGCGGGGGACCTCTCCCCGGGGAGCTGTTTTTT. This codes for CASVTSGGPLPGELFF.

This chain connects TRBV27 to TRBJ1-2, with 7 bases lining up with TRBD1. Germline V gene lookup returns CDR1 MNHEY and CDR2 SMNVEV (reference sequence). With V trimmed by 5 bases and J by 4 bases, 4 bases remained unmatched. The CDR3 covers 13 residues. CDR3 region: CASSRAGGYGYTF. CDR3 DNA sequence: TGTGCCAGCAGTCGCGCAGGGGGCTATGGCTACACCTTC.

This chain links TRBV6-5 with TRBJ2-1, with 9 bases that match TRBD1. The germline CDR1 and CDR2 sequences are MNHEY and SVGAGI. The length of the CDR3 is 14 residues. Losses at the gene ends were 0 bases for V and 11 bases for J; bases not matched to a gene: 5. DNA for the CDR3: TGTGCCAGCAGTTACTCCGGGACAGGGACAAAGCAGTTCTTC. Amino acids: CASSYSGTGTKQFF.

The rearrangement joins TRBV10-1 to TRBJ2-5; 12 nucleotides match TRBD2. Trimming took 0 bases from V and 1 from J; bases not matched to a gene: 3. Per the germline V gene, CDR1 is WNHNN and CDR2 is SYGVQD (reference sequence). The CDR3 is made up of 17 amino acids. This CDR3 reads CASSESLAGGLQETQYF. The CDR3 DNA sequence: TGCGCCAGCAGTGAGTCACTAGCGGGGGGTCTCCAAGAGACCCAGTACTTC.

The CDR3 here is CAWSLGTGTGGFQPQHF. CDR3 nucleotide sequence: TGTGCCTGGAGTTTGGGAACCGGGACAGGGGGTTTTCAGCCCCAGCATTTT. The chain employs TRBV30 and TRBJ1-5, with 11 nucleotides matching TRBD1. Germline V gene lookup returns CDR1 GTSNPN and CDR2 SVGIG (reference sequence). The CDR3 consists of 17 residues. With V trimmed by 2 bases and J by 6 bases, 12 bases remained unmatched.

The V gene is TRBV5-1, the J gene TRBJ2-7; D unclear. The CDR3 has 14 residues. Germline V gene lookup returns CDR1 SGHRS and CDR2 YFSETQ. The germline V and J ends were trimmed by 1 base and 3 bases, with 11 bases remaining between them. The CDR3 loop reads CASSLRSANYEQYF. CDR3 DNA sequence: TGCGCCAGCAGCTTGCGAAGCGCCAACTACGAGCAGTACTTC. Full variable domain (missing parts from reference TRBV5-1 and TRBJ2-7): KAGVTQTPRYLIKTRGQQVTLSCSPISGHRSVSWYQQTPGQGLQFLFEYFSETQRNKGNFPGRFSGRQFSNSRSEMNVSTLELGDSALYLCASSLRSANYEQYFGPGTRLTVT.

A word on this clone: Other DNA sequences of this sample code for an identical CDR3. V and J are TRBV5-6 and TRBJ1-5; D not certain. The CDR3 is made up of 16 amino acids. Germline loops: CDR1 SGHDT, CDR2 YYEEEE. V shed 3 bases and J shed 0 bases, with 13 bases lying between them. This chain's CDR3 is CASSSGGGYSNQPQHF. CDR3 DNA sequence: TGTGCCAGCAGCTCGGGCGGCGGGTATAGCAATCAGCCCCAGCATTTT.